This passage covers 23 T cell receptor beta chains from one sample sequenced in a study of T cells in Graves' hyperthyroidism and ophthalmopathy. Amplification targeted TCR beta CDR3 regions from RNA transcripts. The HTBI set primed first-round TCR CDR3 RT-PCR. MiXCR, applied by TCRdb to the multiplex PCR reads, yields one record per CDR3 protein. The table shows 210,000 or so distinct CDR3 sequences, with 17% occurring only once. What was sequenced was blood. These receptors were collected from a middle-aged man with Graves' hyperthyroidism.

At least ten counts were recorded for this clonotype. This sequence joins TRBV12-3 or TRBV12-4 and TRBJ1-5; unclear D gene. V shed 3 bases and J shed 5 bases, with 8 bases lying between them. This CDR3 spans 13 amino acids. Here the CDR3 DNA reads TGTGCCAGCAGTTTGGGCCTTGATCAGCCCCAGCATTTT. The encoded protein is CASSLGLDQPQHF.

This clonotype came up a few times. V and J are TRBV5-6 and TRBJ1-3, with unresolved D. The length of the CDR3 is 18 residues. Germline assignment: CDR1 SGHDT and CDR2 YYEEEE. V lost 3 bases to trimming and J lost 5 bases, with 24 bases between them. DNA for the CDR3: TGTGCCAGCAGCTCCGCCTTGCTAAGAGGGCAGGCTCGAAACACCATATATTTT. Translation: CASSSALLRGQARNTIYF.

This clonotype has a handful of counts. The V gene is TRBV29-1, the J gene TRBJ1-2, with a tentative D call TRBD1 (5 bases). Looked up from germline, CDR1 is SQVTM and CDR2 is ANQGSEA. Trimming pared 4 bases from V and 9 bases from J, leaving 12 bases between. This CDR3 has 11 residues. DNA of the CDR3: TGCAGCGTTGTTGTGGGACTGAGCTACACCTTC. This codes for CSVVVGLSYTF.

The rearrangement links TRBV20-1 to TRBJ1-2; possibly TRBD1 for D (6 bases). Germline CDR1 and CDR2: DFQATT and SNEGSKA (reference sequence). V lost 6 bases, J lost 8 bases, and 19 bases lay in between. The CDR3 is made up of 13 amino acids. The CDR3: CSAEESGARGYTF. CDR3 in DNA: TGCAGTGCAGAAGAATCAGGGGCTCGAGGCTACACCTTC.

CDR3 DNA: TGCAGTGCACCTCGGACAGGCACTAGGGATGAGCAGTTCTTC. Its translation is CSAPRTGTRDEQFF. V usage is TRBV20-1 and J usage is TRBJ2-1, with 7 bases matching TRBD1. Trimming at V came to 6 bases and at J to 8 bases, leaving 13 bases not matched to a gene. This CDR3 region has 14 residues. Germline loops: CDR1 DFQATT, CDR2 SNEGSKA (reference sequence).

The chain is built from TRBV6-6 and TRBJ2-1; the match to TRBD1 covers 8 bases. The CDR3 has 15 amino acids. V was clipped by 0 bases and J by 6 bases; unmatched bases: 4. CDR1 and CDR2 (germline): MNHNY, SVGAGI (reference sequence). The CDR3 is CASSYSRTGSNEQFF. The CDR3 nucleotides are TGTGCCAGCAGTTACTCGAGGACAGGGTCCAATGAGCAGTTCTTC.

This clonotype was observed at least ten times. The chain carries TRBV29-1 and TRBJ1-1, with D maybe TRBD1 (6 bases). This CDR3 has 13 residues. From germline, CDR1 is SQVTM and CDR2 ANQGSEA. V was pared by 5 bases and J by 7 bases, with 17 bases between. The CDR3 DNA follows: TGCAGCGTTCGAACTACAGGGTTCGGTGAAGCTTTCTTT. It is translated as CSVRTTGFGEAFF.

A few counts support this clonotype. The junction does not match germline at one end; this may be a read error. The chain combines TRBV7-7 with TRBJ2-5; D gene unclear. Germline V CDR1 and CDR2: SSHAT, FNYEAQ (reference sequence). This CDR3 is 14 amino acids long. The CDR3 DNA sequence: TGTGCTAGCAGCTTGTCCCCGTCGTCAGGGACCCAGTACTTC. This codes for CASSLSPSSGTQYF.

This clonotype has ten or more counts. V is TRBV12-3 or TRBV12-4 and J is TRBJ2-1, with D tentatively TRBD1 (6 bases). The CDR3 totals 12 residues. Trimming shortened V by 6 bases and J by 8 bases, and 11 bases separated the two germline ends. Here the CDR3 reads CASRRGGHEQFF. CDR3 bases: TGTGCCAGCAGAAGAGGGGGTCATGAGCAGTTCTTC.

This clonotype has just a few counts. The V call is TRBV12-3 or TRBV12-4, the J call TRBJ1-3; D not resolved. This CDR3 has 14 residues. The V end lost 8 bases, the J end lost 0 bases, and 11 bases lay between the germline ends. The DNA of the CDR3 is TGTGCCAGCCGGGATTGGTCCTCTGGAAACACCATATATTTT. It encodes CASRDWSSGNTIYF.

This clonotype was picked up a small number of times. The CDR3, as DNA: TGCGCCAGCAGCCATGGAAGTAAGAGAGCAGGGACAGTGAACTATGGCTACACCTTC. Residues: CASSHGSKRAGTVNYGYTF. This chain joins TRBV4-1 and TRBJ1-2, with 7 bases matching TRBD1. The V and J ends lost 3 bases and 2 bases, in that order; junction bases with no gene match: 18. CDR3 length: 19 amino acids. From germline, CDR1 is MGHRA and CDR2 YSYEKL.

This clonotype came up once. This chain links TRBV11-2 with TRBJ1-1; weak D call: TRBD1 (6 bases). Trimming cost V 10 bases and J 5 bases, with 17 bases left between them. The CDR3 is 13 amino acids. The germline V gene has CDR1 SGHAT and CDR2 FQNNGV. The CDR3, as DNA: TGTGCCACCCCGGAGGGGGAAGGTACTGAAGCTTTCTTT. Its translation is CATPEGEGTEAFF.

This clonotype was seen many times. The chain carries TRBV28 and TRBJ2-2, with a weak D call TRBD1 (5 bases). Germline lookup yields CDR1 MDHEN and CDR2 SYDVKM. CDR3 length: 13 amino acids. Trimming stripped 5 bases from V and 4 bases from J, with 8 bases between. CDR3 sequence reads: CASSHRGTGELFF. In nucleotides, the CDR3 is TGTGCCAGCAGTCATAGGGGCACCGGGGAGCTGTTTTTT.

V and J are TRBV5-1 and TRBJ2-2; 7 bases are a match to TRBD1. J lost 0 bases, V lost 4 bases, and 6 bases had no gene match. The CDR3 totals 16 residues. CDR1 is SGHRS and CDR2 is YFSETQ in the germline V gene. CDR3 in DNA: TGCGCCAGCAGCCTCTTAACAGGGGCGAACACCGGGGAGCTGTTTTTT. Translation gives CASSLLTGANTGELFF.

The chain recombines TRBV3-1 with TRBJ2-5; unclear D gene. Germline V lookup: CDR1 LGHDT, CDR2 YNNKEL (reference sequence). The CDR3 covers 13 residues. Trimming took off 6 bases at V and 8 bases at J, with 16 bases between the two ends. The CDR3: CASREDRRHTQYF. The CDR3, as DNA: TGTGCCAGCAGAGAGGATAGAAGACATACCCAGTACTTC.

To note about this clonotype: A read error may be the cause here, since a much bigger clone is one base away. The chain carries TRBV27 and TRBJ2-3; TRBD2 aligns across 9 bases. Germline loops: CDR1 MNHEY, CDR2 SMNVEV (reference sequence). The V gene end was trimmed by 5 bases and the J gene end by 7 bases; junction bases not matched to a gene: 10. There are 15 residues in the CDR3. DNA for the CDR3: TGTGCCAGCAGTATGCTAGCGGGAAGTTTGAATACGCAGTATTTT. It is translated as CASSMLAGSLNTQYF.

The sample holds many counts of this clonotype. The rearrangement joins TRBV7-3 to TRBJ2-1; 10 nucleotides agree with TRBD2. Trimming cost V 5 bases and J 8 bases; bases outside gene matches: 12. This CDR3 contains 16 residues. CDR1 and CDR2 (germline): SGHTA, FQGTGA. Written as DNA, the CDR3 is TGTGCCAGCAGCCGTCGCGCTAGCGGGAGCATCGATGAGCAGTTCTTC. Amino acid sequence: CASSRRASGSIDEQFF.

The chain employs TRBV3-1 and TRBJ1-1, with no clear D. Trimming left V 4 bases short and J 4 bases short, with 10 bases between. The CDR3 is 13 amino acids. The germline gives CDR1 LGHDT, CDR2 YNNKEL (reference sequence). This CDR3 is CASSRPGSTEAFF. The CDR3, as DNA: TGTGCCAGCAGCCGACCCGGGAGCACTGAAGCTTTCTTT.

V and J are TRBV28 and TRBJ2-5; TRBD2 matches 12 bases. V shed 4 bases, J shed 4 bases, and the junction held 7 bases outside the gene matches. The CDR3 sequence is 16 residues long. Germline V CDR1 and CDR2: MDHEN, SYDVKM. The CDR3 loop reads CASSSPTSGRRETQYF. The CDR3 DNA sequence: TGTGCCAGCAGTTCCCCGACTAGCGGGAGACGAGAGACCCAGTACTTC.

This clonotype was counted ten times or more. This chain connects TRBV7-9 to TRBJ2-7, with no clear D. Germline loops: CDR1 SEHNR, CDR2 FQNEAQ (reference sequence). The CDR3 extends over 17 amino acids. The V gene lost 4 bases and the J gene lost 1 base, with 20 bases spanning the gap. The CDR3 sequence is CASSSNRGSQASYEQYF. The CDR3 DNA follows: TGTGCCAGCAGCTCAAACCGCGGCAGCCAAGCATCCTACGAGCAGTACTTC.

V usage is TRBV30 and J usage is TRBJ1-3, with a weak D call TRBD1 (6 bases). Looked up from germline, CDR1 is GTSNPN and CDR2 is SVGIG (reference sequence). This CDR3 is 19 amino acids long. Between the trimmed V and J ends, which lost 2 bases and 0 bases, there was a span of 23 bases. CDR3 residues: CAWSIRDTTHVSSGNTIYF. The CDR3 nucleotides read TGTGCCTGGAGTATCCGGGACACCACGCATGTCTCCTCTGGAAACACCATATATTTT. Based on the CDR3 plus reference TRBV30 and TRBJ1-3, the full variable domain is SQTIHQWPATLVQPVGSPLSLECTVEGTSNPNLYWYRQAAGRGLQLLFYSVGIGQISSEVPQNLSASRPQDRQFILSSKKLLLSDSGFYLCAWSIRDTTHVSSGNTIYFGEGSWLTVV.

This clonotype has at least ten counts. This rearrangement joins TRBV5-1 to TRBJ2-7, with D possibly TRBD1 on 5 matching bases. Germline lookup yields CDR1 SGHRS and CDR2 YFSETQ. The V and J ends lost 0 bases and 8 bases respectively, with 9 bases between them. The length of the CDR3 is 12 residues. The CDR3 coding sequence is TGCGCCAGCAGCTTGGACAGGTCAAAGCAGTACTTC. It encodes CASSLDRSKQYF.

This clonotype has a count of ten or more. The rearrangement uses TRBV28 and TRBJ2-3, with D perhaps being TRBD1 or TRBD2 (5 bases each). The CDR3 runs 17 residues. Germline CDR1 and CDR2: MDHEN and SYDVKM. The V gene lost 5 bases and the J gene lost 4 bases, with 22 bases spanning the gap. The CDR3 spells CASSPRWGWAVSDTQYF. The CDR3 bases are TGTGCCAGCAGTCCCCGTTGGGGGTGGGCCGTCTCAGATACGCAGTATTTT.